A single T cell receptor (beta chain) is shown here with its context. Its antigen is undetermined. The sample comes from a study of response to subunit inactivated influenza vaccine. Broader study findings: Each seasonal influenza vaccination, the authors suggested, recruits few new T cells.

The CDR3 spans 15 residues. With V trimmed by 6 bases and J by 7 bases, 8 bases remained unmatched. TCRdb redid the calling of the RT-PCR reads with MiXCR, one entry per CDR3 protein. The data contain approximately 530,000 distinct CDR3 sequences, under 8.5% of them singletons. The chain carries TRBV12-3 or TRBV12-4 and TRBJ2-1; 11 bases are shared with TRBD1. The TCR was taken from a man in his fifties or sixties who received an inactivated influenza vaccine. This specimen was PBMCs from blood, taken around 25 months after vaccination. CDR3 bases: TGTGCCAGCAGGATGGACAGGGGGCAGCTGAATGAGCAGTTCTTC. Encoded protein: CASRMDRGQLNEQFF.